The 20 T cell receptor beta chains below all came from one sample that was sequenced in a study of cytotoxic CD8 clonotypes in ibrutinib-treated CLL. Clones were sequenced by immunoSEQ multiplex PCR, and TCRdb holds only the in-frame ones, with some missing. In the table there are roughly 330,000 clones, about 61% of which are singletons. The material was PBMCs, obtained after 36 months of ibrutinib treatment. These receptors were taken from a human donor with chronic lymphocytic leukemia.

This chain links TRBV25-1 with TRBJ2-7; either TRBD1 or TRBD2 may supply D (5 bases each). From germline, CDR1 is MGHDK and CDR2 SYGVNS. V was trimmed by 1 base and J by 3 bases, leaving 10 bases between them. The CDR3 is 14 amino acids. The CDR3 sequence is CASSEFGGLYEQYF. CDR3 sequence (DNA): TGTGCCAGCAGTGAATTTGGGGGTCTCTACGAGCAGTACTTC.

The rearrangement joins TRBV11-2 to TRBJ2-6, with a tentative D call TRBD1 (5 bases). Trimming took off 1 base at V and 0 bases at J, with 10 bases between the two ends. The CDR3 length is 17 residues. Per germline, CDR1 SGHAT and CDR2 FQNNGV. Here the CDR3 reads CASSLGQFSSGANVLTF. The CDR3 coding sequence is TGTGCCAGCAGCTTAGGACAGTTCAGCTCTGGGGCCAACGTCCTGACTTTC. Drawing the rest from reference TRBV11-2 and TRBJ2-6, the complete variable domain is EAGVAQSPRYKIIEKRQSVAFWCNPISGHATLYWYQQILGQGPKLLIQFQNNGVVDDSQLPKDRFSAERLKGVDSTLKIQPAKLEDSAVYLCASSLGQFSSGANVLTFGAGSRLTVL.

The chain recombines TRBV4-2 with TRBJ1-5; possibly TRBD1 for D (5 bases). Per germline, CDR1 LGHNA and CDR2 YNFKEQ. V lost 1 base, J lost 5 bases, and 15 bases lay in between. This CDR3 has 16 amino acids. CDR3 in amino acids: CASSQVGRAVDQPQHF. The CDR3 coding sequence is TGTGCCAGCAGCCAAGTGGGCAGGGCGGTCGATCAGCCCCAGCATTTT.

The CDR3 sequence: CASSLSSQNEQFF. The CDR3 DNA follows: TGTGCCAGCAGCCTCTCCTCCCAGAATGAGCAGTTCTTC. The J gene is TRBJ2-1, the V gene TRBV9; D is unclear. The CDR3 is made up of 13 amino acids. The germline gives CDR1 SGDLS, CDR2 YYNGEE. Trimming stripped 4 bases from V and 7 bases from J, with 12 bases between.

This rearrangement joins TRBV9 to TRBJ2-1; the match to TRBD1 covers 7 bases. V lost 3 bases, J lost 8 bases, and 2 bases stayed unmatched. CDR1 and CDR2 (germline): SGDLS, YYNGEE. This CDR3 is built from 12 residues. In nucleotides, the CDR3 is TGTGCCAGCAGCGGAACAGGGGATGAGCAGTTCTTC. It translates to CASSGTGDEQFF.

The genes are TRBV6-1 and TRBJ2-5; weak D call: TRBD1 (5 bases). Germline V gene data show CDR1 as MNHNS and CDR2 as SASEGT. The CDR3 has 14 residues. V lost 6 bases, J lost 5 bases, and 16 bases lay in between. The CDR3 spells CASSHPQGPETQYF. The CDR3 DNA follows: TGTGCCAGCAGCCATCCCCAGGGTCCGGAGACCCAGTACTTC.

The chain links TRBV4-1 to TRBJ1-4, with 9 nucleotides matching TRBD1. The CDR3 is 16 residues long. The ends lost 1 base at V and 8 bases at J; junction bases unmatched: 8. CDR1 and CDR2 (germline): MGHRA, YSYEKL. The CDR3 sequence is CASSQGDGTGFEKLFF. DNA for the CDR3: TGCGCCAGCAGCCAAGGCGACGGGACAGGGTTCGAAAAACTGTTTTTT.

V usage is TRBV15 and J usage is TRBJ1-1, with unresolved D. CDR3 size: 14 residues. Germline CDR1 reads LNHNV; CDR2 reads YYDKDF (reference sequence). V lost 0 bases, J lost 8 bases, and 13 bases lay in between. This chain's CDR3 is CATSRDIVAGEAFF. The CDR3 DNA reads as TGTGCCACCAGCAGAGATATCGTGGCGGGGGAAGCTTTCTTT.

This clone was recorded a few times. This chain connects TRBV23-1 to TRBJ2-7; D might be TRBD1 (6 bases). Being an ORF, TRBV23-1 has a function that is uncertain. Trimming removed 4 bases at V and 1 base at J, with 17 bases between. The CDR3 has 16 residues. CDR3: CASSLKRTVTSYEQYF. Here the CDR3 DNA reads TGCGCCAGCAGTCTAAAAAGGACAGTGACTTCCTACGAGCAGTACTTC.

The chain uses TRBV2 and TRBJ1-3, with D possibly being TRBD1 (6 bases). CDR1 and CDR2 (germline): SNHLY, FYNNEI. The V gene lost 6 bases and the J gene lost 0 bases, with 12 bases spanning the gap. CDR3 length: 15 residues. The CDR3: CASSLDSYSGNTIYF. Written as DNA, the CDR3 is TGTGCCAGCAGCCTGGACAGCTACTCTGGAAACACCATATATTTT.

Concerning this clone: At one end the junction does not follow the germline gene, possibly because of a read error. V is TRBV7-9 and J is TRBJ2-7, with D possibly matching TRBD2 (5 bases). The CDR3 length is 13 residues. Per the germline V gene, CDR1 is SEHNR and CDR2 is FQNEAQ (reference sequence). CDR3 amino acids: CAGSNTRFYEQYF. CDR3 coding DNA: TGTGCCGGCAGCAACACTAGGTTTTACGAGCAGTACTTC.

This rearrangement joins TRBV5-1 to TRBJ2-1, with TRBD2 matching over 7 bases. Trimming at V came to 0 bases and at J to 3 bases, leaving 6 bases not matched to a gene. CDR1 is SGHRS, CDR2 YFSETQ, per germline. The CDR3 is made up of 16 amino acids. The CDR3 protein is CASSLVAGDHYNEQFF. CDR3 nucleotide sequence: TGCGCCAGCAGCTTGGTTGCGGGAGACCACTACAATGAGCAGTTCTTC. Complete variable domain (other parts from reference TRBV5-1 and TRBJ2-1): KAGVTQTPRYLIKTRGQQVTLSCSPISGHRSVSWYQQTPGQGLQFLFEYFSETQRNKGNFPGRFSGRQFSNSRSEMNVSTLELGDSALYLCASSLVAGDHYNEQFFGPGTRLTVL.

The chain recombines TRBV28 with TRBJ2-1; 8 nucleotides align to TRBD2. CDR1 is MDHEN, CDR2 SYDVKM, per germline. This CDR3 has 13 amino acids. Trimming took 6 bases from V and 7 from J; bases not matched to a gene: 5. In DNA form, the CDR3 reads TGTGCCAGCAGAAGGACTAGCATTAATGAGCAGTTCTTC. It is translated as CASRRTSINEQFF. The variable domain in full, completed from reference TRBV28 and TRBJ2-1, reads DVKVTQSSRYLVKRTGEKVFLECVQDMDHENMFWYRQDPGLGLRLIYFSYDVKMKEKGDIPEGYSVSREKKERFSLILESASTNQTSMYLCASRRTSINEQFFGPGTRLTVL.

The CDR3 region is CASSQVRDGTYGYTF. CDR3 bases: TGCGCCAGCAGCCAAGTCCGGGACGGCACCTATGGCTACACCTTC. The genes are TRBV4-1 and TRBJ1-2, with D perhaps TRBD1 (5 bases). The V gene's germline CDR1 is MGHRA and CDR2 YSYEKL. Trimming pared 1 base from V and 4 bases from J, leaving 13 bases between. This CDR3 region has 15 residues.

This clone showed up just once. This chain links TRBV7-2 with TRBJ2-5; TRBD2 aligns across 13 bases. The CDR3 totals 14 residues. The junction had 6 bases not matched to a gene; V was cut back by 5 bases and J by 9 bases. CDR1 is SGHTA, CDR2 FQGNSA, per germline. The CDR3 spells CASSPTSGGASQYF. In DNA, the CDR3 is TGTGCCAGCAGCCCAACTAGCGGGGGGGCATCCCAGTACTTC. Full variable domain (missing parts from reference TRBV7-2 and TRBJ2-5): GAGVSQSPSNKVTEKGKDVELRCDPISGHTALYWYRQSLGQGLEFLIYFQGNSAPDKSGLPSDRFSAERTGGSVSTLTIQRTQQEDSAVYLCASSPTSGGASQYFGPGTRLLVL.

The chain couples TRBV7-2 to TRBJ2-5; perhaps TRBD2 as D (6 bases). The CDR3 spans 12 residues. The germline V gene encodes CDR1 SGHTA and CDR2 FQGNSA. V was trimmed by 5 bases and J by 7 bases, leaving 11 bases between them. The DNA for the CDR3 is TGTGCCAGCAGCCCGACGGAGGGGACCCAGTACTTC. Protein sequence: CASSPTEGTQYF.

Here the CDR3 reads CATSRGDRGQETQYF. CDR3 DNA: TGTGCCACCAGCAGAGGGGACAGGGGACAAGAGACCCAGTACTTC. The chain employs TRBV15 and TRBJ2-5; 10 bases match TRBD1. CDR3 size: 15 residues. Trimming took 1 base from V and 2 from J; bases not matched to a gene: 1. Germline V gives CDR1 LNHNV, CDR2 YYDKDF (reference sequence).

This clone was seen only once. The gene calls are TRBV7-2 and TRBJ2-7; TRBD2 might be the D (5 bases). V was trimmed by 7 bases and J by 0 bases, leaving 13 bases between them. This CDR3 spans 14 amino acids. Germline CDR1 is SGHTA and CDR2 is FQGNSA. Written as DNA, the CDR3 is TGTGCCAGCACCTCCCGCGGGCGCTCCTACGAGCAGTACTTC. Protein: CASTSRGRSYEQYF.

This clone was observed a few times. The chain links TRBV6-5 to TRBJ1-2, with D possibly being TRBD1 (5 bases). CDR1 and CDR2 from the germline V gene are MNHEY and SVGAGI. The CDR3 sequence is 15 residues long. V gave up 0 bases and J gave up 8 bases, with 16 bases separating them. The CDR3 region has the DNA TGTGCCAGCAGTTACTCGACCATTTGGGGGAGCGGCTACACCTTC. Translated, it gives CASSYSTIWGSGYTF.

This clone has just one count. The V call is TRBV27, the J call TRBJ1-2, with 7 bases identical to TRBD1. Germline CDR1 MNHEY, CDR2 SMNVEV (reference sequence). The J segment lost 5 bases and the V segment lost 3 bases, leaving 3 bases of the junction unmatched. The length of the CDR3 is 13 residues. CDR3 protein: CASSLTGIYGYTF. The CDR3 DNA follows: TGTGCCAGCAGTTTGACAGGGATATATGGCTACACCTTC.